A single sample gave rise to the 3 T cell receptor beta chains below, sequenced in a study of T cell repertoires in cytomegalovirus infection. No antigen has been assigned to these receptors. TCRdb passed the reads through MiXCR, listing each CDR3 protein once. The sample shows approximately 730,000 distinct CDR3 sequences, 25% to 35% of them seen only once. Sequenced here: cultured CD8+ T cells from PBMCs, sampled from culture after CMV antigen stimulation. These receptors all stem from a human donor in good health (CMV status not recorded). Some clones in this sample may be carry-over from other donors' samples.

This chain joins TRBV20-1 and TRBJ2-7; 8 bases align to TRBD2. After removal of 3 bases from V and 1 base from J, the junction contained 5 bases not matched to a gene. This CDR3 is built from 14 residues. CDR1 is DFQATT, CDR2 SNEGSKA, per germline (reference sequence). CDR3 sequence: CSARAASGSYEQYF. CDR3 sequence (DNA): TGCAGTGCTAGGGCGGCTAGCGGGTCCTACGAGCAGTACTTC.

V usage is TRBV19 and J usage is TRBJ2-3; D is unresolved. Germline V gives CDR1 LNHDA, CDR2 SQIVND (reference sequence). V lost 5 bases and J 1 base, leaving 16 bases between the germline ends. The CDR3 runs to 16 residues. CDR3 sequence (DNA): TGTGCCAGTAGTCTGGGATTTATTGGAGGCACAGATACGCAGTATTTT. This encodes CASSLGFIGGTDTQYF.

This clonotype was detected a few times. The CDR3 spells CASSYSAENTDTQYF. For the CDR3, the DNA is TGTGCCAGCAGTTACTCGGCCGAGAACACAGATACGCAGTATTTT. The chain has TRBV6-5 and TRBJ2-3; no clear D. V shed 0 bases and J shed 2 bases, with 9 bases lying between them. Germline values: CDR1 MNHEY, CDR2 SVGAGI. The CDR3 has 15 residues.